This T cell receptor (beta chain) stems from a study of cytomegalovirus exposure and HLA in healthy donors. A multiplex PCR was run with 60 Vbeta primers and 13 Jbeta primers. Method: immunoSEQ multiplex PCR; TCRdb's copy keeps in-frame clones and lacks some. Among about 110,000 clones listed, roughly four fifths were seen once. This clone showed up just once. The CDR3 totals 11 residues. The V gene's germline CDR1 is MNHNY and CDR2 SVGAGI (reference sequence). V lost 5 bases to trimming and J lost 10 bases, with 6 bases between them. The sequencing input was PBMCs. The chain carries TRBV6-6 and TRBJ1-6; D unresolved. The sequence was obtained from a male donor in good health and CMV-seropositive. CDR3 amino acids: CASSATSPLHF. The CDR3 region has the DNA TGTGCCAGCAGTGCAACATCACCCCTCCACTTT.